The clone carrying this T cell receptor (beta chain) has only a few counts. These data come from a study of blood T cells in healthy people across ages. The germline CDR1 and CDR2 sequences are SGHRS and YFSETQ. The CDR3 is 14 amino acids. Trimming shortened V by 0 bases and J by 4 bases, and 11 bases separated the two germline ends. With a J-beta primer mix and a sample-barcoded 5' primer, a second PCR ran about 6 to 11 cycles. TCRdb independently ran MiXCR on the 5' RACE reads; one entry per CDR3 protein. This table has around 500,000 distinct CDR3 sequences, roughly 43% appearing once. This sequence was found in a man older than 75 in good health. Sequenced: blood. This chain uses TRBV5-1 with TRBJ2-7, with D perhaps TRBD2 (6 bases). CDR3 amino acids: CASSLGLGEYEQYF. The CDR3 DNA is TGCGCCAGCAGCTTGGGACTAGGGGAATACGAGCAGTACTTC.